A single T cell receptor (gamma chain) is shown here with its context. Its antigen target is currently unknown. Base qualities are not at hand, and no much larger clone is one base apart. This sample is part of a study of gamma delta lymphoproliferative disorders and STAT genes (dated by TCRdb to the late 2010s). Describing the broader study: Gamma-chain libraries were prepared from at least 50 ng of genomic DNA using the LymphoTrack Dx TCRG Assay. Because no corresponding Invivoscribe delta assay was available, delta-chain libraries were prepared according to the standard operating procedure of the EuroClonality-NGS working group. To confirm results, a couple of gamma-chain samples and all delta-chain samples were sequenced twice. Within a larger immunophenotypic and STAT-mutation study, TCR gamma and delta CDR3 repertoires were profiled by deep sequencing in Tgammadelta lymphoproliferative disease patients and healthy controls.

Beyond this particular receptor, the publication reports: Control T cells likely spanned varied maturation stages, while leukemic cells were skewed toward terminal effectors, potentially limiting patient-control comparisons. When whole repertoires were clustered, gamma repertoires from patients grouped apart from those of healthy controls, but delta repertoires did not separate between the groups. Nearly all major gamma and delta clonotypes of patients were found to be public, being shared with at least one healthy donor, and only a couple of gamma clonotypes were found to be private to disease. The authors noted that NGS specificity may be reduced at low frequencies, so the public or private nature of leukemic clones needs confirmation.

Both library preparation methods relied on multiplex PCR with primers aimed at conserved V and J regions of the TCR genes. Amplicons were purified, pooled and sequenced on an Illumina MiSeq platform. In the paper's pipeline: V(D)J alignment, clonotype assembly and translation were done with MiXCR, while functionality assessment and CDR3 repertoire analyses were done with VDJtools. CDR3 was defined according to IMGT, and analyses were limited to productive sequences using functional genes, with ORF genes and pseudogenes excluded. A custom Python script was used to look across all patients and controls for identical amino acid CDR3s belonging to major clonotypes, meaning those with a frequency of >=5%. To compare clonotype frequencies between patients and controls, a one-sided non-parametric Wilcoxon test was applied. With CATT, TCRdb called clones again from the public reads; duplicate DNA rows were later joined. TCRdb, rather than the study authors, made the V and J calls. The sample has about 780 gamma-chain clones on record, 15% to 20% of them singletons. The leading ten clones occupy approximately 35% of the sample.

TCR sequencing was performed on genomic DNA from peripheral blood mononuclear cells isolated from patients and controls. Controls were 23 healthy adult blood donors, with a median age of around 64 years and around 12 males and some eleven females, matched to patients for age and sex. Inclusive of the bounding cysteine and phenylalanine, the CDR3 is 14 residues long. The entry retains the CDR3 DNA only, 42 bases that are in frame from base 1. The germline V and J ends show losses of 8 bases and 3 bases respectively, and no gene match explains 7 bases of the junction. This sequence uses TRGV10 and TRGJP1. The J gene, left out of TCRdb, was set here by checking the DNA against germline. TRGV10 is designated an ORF whose function remains uncertain. The TCR was taken from a human donor in good health. Input material: blood. The nucleotide sequence reads as follows: TGTGCTGCGTGGGATGTACCCACTGGTTGGTTCAAGATATTT. This sequence encodes CAAWDVPTGWFKIF.